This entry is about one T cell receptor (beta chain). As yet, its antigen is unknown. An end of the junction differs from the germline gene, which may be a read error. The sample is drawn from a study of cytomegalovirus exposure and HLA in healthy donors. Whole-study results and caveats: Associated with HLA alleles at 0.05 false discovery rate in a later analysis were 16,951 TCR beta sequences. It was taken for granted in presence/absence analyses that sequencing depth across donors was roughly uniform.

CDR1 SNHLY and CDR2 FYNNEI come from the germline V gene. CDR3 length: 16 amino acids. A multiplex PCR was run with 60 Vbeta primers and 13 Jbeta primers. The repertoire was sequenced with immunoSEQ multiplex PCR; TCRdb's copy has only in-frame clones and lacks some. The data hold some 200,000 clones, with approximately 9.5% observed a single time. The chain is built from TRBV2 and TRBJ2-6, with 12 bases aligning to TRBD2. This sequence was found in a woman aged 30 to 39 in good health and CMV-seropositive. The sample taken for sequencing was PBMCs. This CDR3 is CASRGLAGVEADVLTF. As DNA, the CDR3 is TGTGCCAGCAGGGGACTAGCGGGCGTGGAGGCCGACGTCCTGACTTTC.